This section outlines one T cell receptor (beta chain) sequence together with its context. The read is 3 residues too short to cover the CDR3 end, so that end is filled in from the germline J gene. Here immunoSEQ multiplex PCR was the method, and the copy in TCRdb shows in-frame clones only, minus some. This specimen shows roughly 34,000 clones; the ten leading clones hold roughly 6.5%. These data belong to a study of T cells in women clearing cervical HPV infection. CDR3 length equals 15 residues. Germline CDR1 SGHTA, CDR2 FQGNSA. The source material was blood buffy coat. The V call is TRBV7-2, the J call TRBJ2-4, with D possibly matching TRBD2 (5 bases). The receptor was isolated from a woman between 18 and 69 years old with a cervical HPV16 infection that either progressed to CIN3+ or cleared (not recorded which). The CDR3 protein is CASSSRTGLQETQYF. CDR3 DNA (partial): TGTGCCAGCAGCTCGAGAACGGGGTTGCAAGAGACT.